These T cell receptor beta chains were read from a single sample in a study of control samples from healthy donors and cancer patients. Sequencing used immunoSEQ multiplex PCR; TCRdb keeps in-frame clones, though not all of them. The sample has about 53,000 clones, 75% to 90% seen once; the top ten hold around 15%. What was sequenced was PBMCs. The receptors stem from a man in his fifties or sixties with head and neck cancer. The CDR3 runs from the conserved cysteine through the conserved F or W. Fields, in order: J gene, clone size, D gene, V gene, CDR3 protein, CDR3 DNA. The D gene is left open where the match is weak. A clone size is listed for some rows: how often the clone was seen (once, few, many), or a class if it is expanded.

J gene: TRBJ2-7
clone size: .
D gene: .
V gene: TRBV18
CDR3 protein: CASSPRSYEQYF
CDR3 DNA: TGTGCCAGCTCACCAAGGAGCTACGAGCAGTACTTC

J gene: TRBJ1-5
clone size: .
D gene: .
V gene: TRBV6-1
CDR3 protein: CASSEVSNQPQHF
CDR3 DNA: TGTGCCAGCAGTGAGGTTAGCAATCAGCCCCAGCATTTT

J gene: TRBJ2-4
clone size: .
D gene: .
V gene: TRBV19
CDR3 protein: CASSETRKNIQYF
CDR3 DNA: TGTGCCAGTAGTGAAACAAGGAAAAACATTCAGTACTTC

J gene: TRBJ2-2
clone size: .
D gene: TRBD2
V gene: TRBV2
CDR3 protein: CASSPSGREVGELFF
CDR3 DNA: TGTGCCAGCAGTCCGAGCGGGAGGGAGGTCGGGGAGCTGTTTTTT

J gene: TRBJ1-2
clone size: few
D gene: .
V gene: TRBV21-1
CDR3 protein: CASSTPGQGSYGYTF
CDR3 DNA: TGTGCCAGCAGCACCCCTGGACAGGGAAGCTATGGCTACACCTTC

J gene: TRBJ2-5
clone size: few
D gene: .
V gene: TRBV5-8
CDR3 protein: CASSYPGRKETQYF
CDR3 DNA: TGTGCCAGCAGCTATCCGGGACGGAAAGAGACCCAGTACTTC

J gene: TRBJ1-1
clone size: .
D gene: TRBD1
V gene: TRBV25-1
CDR3 protein: CASSAIGQGGWNTEAFF
CDR3 DNA: TGTGCCAGCAGTGCCATAGGACAGGGGGGATGGAACACTGAAGCTTTCTTT

J gene: TRBJ1-4
clone size: .
D gene: .
V gene: TRBV3-1/TRBV3-2
CDR3 protein: CASSHRGPTDEKLFF
CDR3 DNA: TGTGCCAGCAGCCATCGCGGGCCGACGGATGAAAAACTGTTTTTT

J gene: TRBJ2-1
clone size: .
D gene: TRBD2
V gene: TRBV11-2
CDR3 protein: CASSASGRGNEQFF
CDR3 DNA: TGTGCCAGCAGCGCAAGCGGGAGAGGTAATGAGCAGTTCTTC

J gene: TRBJ1-1
clone size: .
D gene: TRBD1
V gene: TRBV6-5
CDR3 protein: CASSYGRGWVNTEAFF
CDR3 DNA: TGTGCCAGCAGTTACGGCAGGGGGTGGGTGAACACTGAAGCTTTCTTT

J gene: TRBJ2-5
clone size: once
D gene: TRBD1
V gene: TRBV7-9
CDR3 protein: CASSWTGGNQETQYF
CDR3 DNA: TGTGCCAGCAGCTGGACAGGGGGTAACCAAGAGACCCAGTACTTC

J gene: TRBJ1-1
clone size: .
D gene: .
V gene: TRBV14
CDR3 protein: CASSRFSQVGTEAFF
CDR3 DNA: TGTGCCAGCAGCCGATTCTCTCAGGTGGGAACTGAAGCTTTCTTT

J gene: TRBJ2-1
clone size: .
D gene: TRBD2
V gene: TRBV4-1
CDR3 protein: CASSQDGTSGPYNEQFF
CDR3 DNA: TGCGCCAGCAGCCAAGACGGGACTAGCGGGCCTTACAATGAGCAGTTCTTC

J gene: TRBJ1-5
clone size: few
D gene: .
V gene: TRBV3-1/TRBV3-2
CDR3 protein: CASSLGRQNQPQHF
CDR3 DNA: TGTGCCAGCAGCCTGGGGAGGCAAAATCAGCCCCAGCATTTT

J gene: TRBJ1-2
clone size: .
D gene: .
V gene: TRBV5-1
CDR3 protein: CASSSAGVGVGGYTF
CDR3 DNA: TGCGCCAGCAGCTCCGCGGGGGTCGGGGTTGGTGGCTACACCTTC

J gene: TRBJ2-2
clone size: .
D gene: TRBD2
V gene: TRBV19
CDR3 protein: CASSVTSGSNTGELFF
CDR3 DNA: TGTGCCAGTAGTGTCACTAGCGGGAGTAACACCGGGGAGCTGTTTTTT

J gene: TRBJ1-6
clone size: .
D gene: .
V gene: TRBV27
CDR3 protein: CASSPPGTSANSPLHF
CDR3 DNA: TGTGCCAGCAGTCCCCCCGGGACTTCGGCCAATTCACCCCTCCACTTT

J gene: TRBJ1-6
clone size: once
D gene: .
V gene: TRBV28
CDR3 protein: CASSPRDTGVSPLHF
CDR3 DNA: TGTGCCAGCAGTCCCCGGGACACCGGAGTTTCACCCCTCCACTTT

J gene: TRBJ1-5
clone size: .
D gene: TRBD1
V gene: TRBV2
CDR3 protein: CASSPDRGSQPQHF
CDR3 DNA: TGTGCCAGCAGTCCGGACAGGGGCAGTCAGCCCCAGCATTTT

J gene: TRBJ1-2
clone size: .
D gene: .
V gene: TRBV28
CDR3 protein: CASSTPDSLSYGYTF
CDR3 DNA: TGTGCCAGCAGTACCCCGGACAGCCTTTCCTATGGCTACACCTTC

J gene: TRBJ2-1
clone size: .
D gene: TRBD2
V gene: TRBV3-1/TRBV3-2
CDR3 protein: CASRKRGADNEQFF
CDR3 DNA: TGTGCCAGCCGAAAGCGGGGGGCCGACAATGAGCAGTTCTTC

J gene: TRBJ2-7
clone size: .
D gene: .
V gene: TRBV6-1
CDR3 protein: CASSETVAQSEAYEQYF
CDR3 DNA: TGTGCCAGCAGTGAAACCGTCGCTCAGAGTGAAGCCTACGAGCAGTACTTC

J gene: TRBJ2-3
clone size: .
D gene: .
V gene: TRBV9
CDR3 protein: CASSASGRGGTDTQYF
CDR3 DNA: TGTGCCAGCAGCGCCTCAGGTAGGGGTGGGACAGATACGCAGTATTTT

J gene: TRBJ2-7
clone size: once
D gene: TRBD1
V gene: TRBV11-3
CDR3 protein: CASSFGQGWEQYF
CDR3 DNA: TGTGCCAGCAGCTTTGGACAGGGGTGGGAGCAGTACTTC

J gene: TRBJ2-5
clone size: .
D gene: .
V gene: TRBV4-2
CDR3 protein: CASSQDRWETQYF
CDR3 DNA: TGTGCCAGCAGCCAAGATCGGTGGGAGACCCAGTACTTC

J gene: TRBJ2-1
clone size: .
D gene: TRBD2
V gene: TRBV11-3
CDR3 protein: CASSLGEGGGSYNEQFF
CDR3 DNA: TGTGCCAGCAGCTTAGGGGAGGGCGGGGGATCCTACAATGAGCAGTTCTTC

J gene: TRBJ2-1
clone size: once
D gene: TRBD2
V gene: TRBV6-5
CDR3 protein: CASRISGGSYNEQFF
CDR3 DNA: TGTGCCAGCAGGATTAGCGGGGGCTCCTACAATGAGCAGTTCTTC

J gene: TRBJ2-1
clone size: .
D gene: .
V gene: TRBV11-3
CDR3 protein: CASSLEHSGTQSSYNEQFF
CDR3 DNA: TGTGCCAGCAGCTTAGAGCATTCCGGGACACAGAGCTCCTACAATGAGCAGTTCTTC

J gene: TRBJ2-7
clone size: few
D gene: TRBD2
V gene: TRBV5-1
CDR3 protein: CASSSLGAGENF
CDR3 DNA: TGCGCCAGCAGCTCCCTCGGGGCGGGAGAAAACTTC

J gene: TRBJ2-7
clone size: .
D gene: TRBD2
V gene: TRBV29-1
CDR3 protein: CSVEVVRGGSSYEQYF
CDR3 DNA: TGCAGCGTTGAAGTTGTACGGGGGGGCAGCTCCTACGAGCAGTACTTC

J gene: TRBJ2-2
clone size: .
D gene: .
V gene: TRBV7-7
CDR3 protein: CAAGAGIGGELFF
CDR3 DNA: TGTGCCGCGGGGGCGGGGATCGGCGGGGAGCTGTTTTTT